Listed below are T cell receptor beta chains from one sample, sequenced in a study of OX40 agonist ivuxolimab in advanced cancers. TCRdb keeps only in-frame clones here, not all; method: immunoSEQ multiplex PCR. The sample lists more than 50,000 clones, about 87% occurring once. The sample was CD4+ or CD8+ T cells sorted from blood, taken in a trial of the OX40 agonist ivuxolimab. These receptors came from an adult with an advanced solid tumor such as melanoma, head and neck, liver or kidney cancer. Both conserved end residues are part of each CDR3. Fields, in order: V gene, D gene, clone size, CDR3 length, J gene, CDR3 DNA, CDR3 protein. D genes are given only for firm matches. Clone size is not always given. Where it is, it says once, few, many or a class for expanded clones.

TRBV7-9	TRBD1	.	18	TRBJ1-5	TGTGCCAGCAGCCGCCTTATCGGGACAGCCGATAGCAATCAGCCCCAGCATTTT	CASSRLIGTADSNQPQHF
TRBV2	.	.	13	TRBJ2-5	TGTGCCAGCAGTGACAGGTCTCCAGAGACCCAGTACTTC	CASSDRSPETQYF
TRBV2	.	.	14	TRBJ2-1	TGTGCCAGCAGCGGCGTCACAGGACCCCTAGAGCAGTTCTTC	CASSGVTGPLEQFF
TRBV7-2	.	.	16	TRBJ2-2	TGTGCCAGCAGCTTATTAGCGGCGCCGAACACCGGGGAGCTGTTTTTT	CASSLLAAPNTGELFF
TRBV28	.	.	16	TRBJ1-5	TGTGCCAGCAGTTTAAATCAGGGACTTAGCAATCAGCCCCAGCATTTT	CASSLNQGLSNQPQHF
TRBV6-1	.	.	14	TRBJ2-5	TGTGCCAGCAGCTGGTTTGAGCGACAAGAGACCCAGTACTTC	CASSWFERQETQYF
TRBV5-8	.	.	11	TRBJ2-5	TGTGCCAGCAGCTTGCGAGAGACCCAGTACTTC	CASSLRETQYF
TRBV28	TRBD1	.	14	TRBJ2-5	TGTGCCAGCAGTACTGGGACAGGGTGGGAGACCCAGTACTTC	CASSTGTGWETQYF
TRBV28	.	.	12	TRBJ1-1	TGTGCCAGCAGTTTACCCAGGGGTGAAGCTTTCTTT	CASSLPRGEAFF
TRBV6-1	.	.	15	TRBJ2-1	TGTGCCAGCAGTGGAGGGACCAAGCGCTACAATGAGCAGTTCTTC	CASSGGTKRYNEQFF
TRBV28	.	once	12	TRBJ1-2	TGTGCCAGCAGTCTCCGGACTGGTGGCTACACCTTC	CASSLRTGGYTF
TRBV30	.	.	15	TRBJ1-2	TGTGCCTGGAGTCGGACAGTACCACCTTCCTATGGCTACACCTTC	CAWSRTVPPSYGYTF
TRBV27	TRBD1	.	13	TRBJ1-1	TGTGCCAGCAGGGGGACAGGGGGGTTGTCGGCTTTCTTT	CASRGTGGLSAFF
TRBV21-1	.	few	12	TRBJ1-1	TGTGCCAGCAGCCAATTCCGCAGGGGAGCTTTCTTT	CASSQFRRGAFF
TRBV11-2	.	.	16	TRBJ1-3	TGTGCCAGCAGCTCAACGACAGGCTCCTCTGGAAACACCATATATTTT	CASSSTTGSSGNTIYF
TRBV6-6	TRBD1	.	15	TRBJ1-5	TGTGCCAGCAGTTACACAGGGGGCGGGAATCAGCCCCAGCATTTT	CASSYTGGGNQPQHF
TRBV10-1	.	.	12	TRBJ1-4	TGCGCCAGCAGTGCAGGGTCCGAAAAACTGTTTTTT	CASSAGSEKLFF
TRBV6-4	.	.	13	TRBJ2-1	TGTGCCAGCAGTGAAGGGATCTACAATGAGCAGTTCTTC	CASSEGIYNEQFF
TRBV5-1	.	.	14	TRBJ1-2	TGCGCCAGCAGCCCTGGAGGCCAGGCCTATGGCTACACCTTC	CASSPGGQAYGYTF
TRBV19	TRBD2	.	15	TRBJ2-1	TGTGCCAGTAGTTTTGGACTAGCGGGAGGCGCAGAGCAGTTCTTC	CASSFGLAGGAEQFF
TRBV11-2	.	.	17	TRBJ1-1	TGTGCCAGCAGCCTTCGTCCGCGGGGGCCGGTGAACACTGAAGCTTTCTTT	CASSLRPRGPVNTEAFF
TRBV18	.	few	13	TRBJ1-5	TGTGCCAGCTCAGCGAACAGGGATCAGCCCCAGCATTTT	CASSANRDQPQHF
TRBV29-1	TRBD1	few	15	TRBJ2-1	TGCAGCGTTGAGGACCCCGGGACAGTCTACAATGAGCAGTTCTTC	CSVEDPGTVYNEQFF
TRBV4-1	.	few	15	TRBJ2-7	TGCGCCAGCAGCCGAGTTGGGGGTTCCAGGGACGAGCAGTACTTC	CASSRVGGSRDEQYF